The text below deals with one T cell receptor beta chain. The CDR3 contains 15 residues. Germline CDR1 reads SQVTM; CDR2 reads ANQGSEA. The trim removed 6 bases at V and 4 bases at J, leaving 10 bases unmatched. The data belong to a study of CD8 T cells in Susac syndrome. Across the study: When their blood was taken, the Susac syndrome patients had either not yet had any therapy, were taking corticosteroids, or were taking intravenous immunoglobulin alone.

Patients with Susac syndrome showed fulfilment of recently defined diagnostic criteria for definite or probable disease. The TEMRA cells underwent FACS enrichment, while the CD8+ and CD4+ T cells underwent negative isolation. RNA amounts of roughly 0.45 to 1 ug underwent reverse transcription with random hexamers. With immunoSEQ multiplex PCR, TCR beta CDR3 was amplified across 54 Vbeta and 13 Jbeta. TCRdb re-derived calls from the immunoSEQ multiplex PCR reads in MiXCR, one entry per CDR3 protein. This sample yields 170,000 or so distinct CDR3 sequences, of which 95% to 97% are seen a single time; 0.095% to 0.15% belongs to the top ten.

Sequencing was performed on CD4+ T cells from PBMCs. This clonotype originated in a human donor with Susac syndrome. The chain employs TRBV29-1 and TRBJ2-1; 9 nucleotides agree with TRBD1. Written as DNA, the CDR3 is TGCAGCGTAGACCCGGACAGGGGAAAGTACAATGAGCAGTTCTTC. Its translation: CSVDPDRGKYNEQFF.